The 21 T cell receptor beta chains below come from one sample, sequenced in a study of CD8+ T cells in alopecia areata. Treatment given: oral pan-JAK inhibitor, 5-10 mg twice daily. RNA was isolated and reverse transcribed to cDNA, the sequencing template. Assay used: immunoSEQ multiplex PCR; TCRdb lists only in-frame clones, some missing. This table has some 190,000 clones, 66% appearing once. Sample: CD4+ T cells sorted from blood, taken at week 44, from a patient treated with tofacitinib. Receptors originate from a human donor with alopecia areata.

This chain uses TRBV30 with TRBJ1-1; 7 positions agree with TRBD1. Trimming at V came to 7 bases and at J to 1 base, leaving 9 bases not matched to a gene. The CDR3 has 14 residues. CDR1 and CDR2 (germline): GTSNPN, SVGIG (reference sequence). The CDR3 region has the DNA TGTGCCTCCAACCACGGGACAGCGAACACTGAAGCTTTCTTT. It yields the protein CASNHGTANTEAFF.

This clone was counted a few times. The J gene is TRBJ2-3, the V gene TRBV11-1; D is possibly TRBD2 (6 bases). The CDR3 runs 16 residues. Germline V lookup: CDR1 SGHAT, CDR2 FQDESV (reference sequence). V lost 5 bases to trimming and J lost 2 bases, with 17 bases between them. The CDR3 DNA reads TGTGCCAGCAGCCTCGGGGGATCGGTCCCCACAGATACGCAGTATTTT. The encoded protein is CASSLGGSVPTDTQYF.

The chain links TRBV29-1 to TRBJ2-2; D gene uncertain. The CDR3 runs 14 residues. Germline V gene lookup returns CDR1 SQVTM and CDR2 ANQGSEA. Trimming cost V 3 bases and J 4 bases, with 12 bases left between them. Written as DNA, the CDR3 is TGCAGCGTTGAGGCACCTGTGGGCACCGGGGAGCTGTTTTTT. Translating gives CSVEAPVGTGELFF.

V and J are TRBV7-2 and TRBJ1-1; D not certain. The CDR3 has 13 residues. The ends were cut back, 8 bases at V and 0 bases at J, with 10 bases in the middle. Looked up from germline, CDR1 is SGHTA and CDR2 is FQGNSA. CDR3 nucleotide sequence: TGTGCCAGCGAATCGGGGATGAACACTGAAGCTTTCTTT. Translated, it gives CASESGMNTEAFF.

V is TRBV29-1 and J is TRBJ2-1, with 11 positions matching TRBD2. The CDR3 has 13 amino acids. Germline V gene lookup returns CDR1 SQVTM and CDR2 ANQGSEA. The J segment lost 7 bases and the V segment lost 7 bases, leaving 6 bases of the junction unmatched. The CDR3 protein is CSGDIAGGNEQFF. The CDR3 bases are TGCAGCGGCGATATAGCGGGGGGGAATGAGCAGTTCTTC.

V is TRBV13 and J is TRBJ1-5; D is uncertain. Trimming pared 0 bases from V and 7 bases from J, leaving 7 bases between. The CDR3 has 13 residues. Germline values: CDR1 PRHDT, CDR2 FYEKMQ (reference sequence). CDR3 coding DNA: TGTGCCAGCAGCTTAGGCGGTATCCAGCCCCAGCATTTT. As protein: CASSLGGIQPQHF.

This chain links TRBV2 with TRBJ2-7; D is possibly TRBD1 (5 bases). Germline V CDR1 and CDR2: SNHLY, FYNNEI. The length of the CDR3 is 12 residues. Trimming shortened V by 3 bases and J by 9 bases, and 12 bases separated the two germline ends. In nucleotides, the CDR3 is TGTGCCAGCAGTGACAGGGTAAAGGGGCAGTACTTC. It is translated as CASSDRVKGQYF.

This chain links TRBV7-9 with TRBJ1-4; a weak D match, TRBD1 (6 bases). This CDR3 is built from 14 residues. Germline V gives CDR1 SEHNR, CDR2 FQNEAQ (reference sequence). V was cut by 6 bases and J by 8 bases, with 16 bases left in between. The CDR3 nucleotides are TGTGCCAGCAGACCTCAGGGGCCCTCGGAAAAACTGTTTTTT. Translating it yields CASRPQGPSEKLFF.

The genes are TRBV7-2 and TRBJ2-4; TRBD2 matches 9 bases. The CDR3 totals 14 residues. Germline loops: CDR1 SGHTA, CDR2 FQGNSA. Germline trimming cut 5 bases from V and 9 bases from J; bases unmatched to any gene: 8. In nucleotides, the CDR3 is TGTGCCAGCAGCAAGGGACTAGCTGAAGGCATTCAGTACTTC. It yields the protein CASSKGLAEGIQYF. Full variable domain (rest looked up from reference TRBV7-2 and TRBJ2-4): GAGVSQSPSNKVTEKGKDVELRCDPISGHTALYWYRQSLGQGLEFLIYFQGNSAPDKSGLPSDRFSAERTGGSVSTLTIQRTQQEDSAVYLCASSKGLAEGIQYFGAGTRLSVL.

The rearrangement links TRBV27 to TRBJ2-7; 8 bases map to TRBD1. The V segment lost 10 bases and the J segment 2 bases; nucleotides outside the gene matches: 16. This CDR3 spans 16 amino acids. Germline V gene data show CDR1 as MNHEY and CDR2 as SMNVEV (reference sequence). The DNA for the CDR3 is TGTGCCACCCGTAGCAGTCCGGACAGGGATACCTACGAGCAGTACTTC. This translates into CATRSSPDRDTYEQYF.

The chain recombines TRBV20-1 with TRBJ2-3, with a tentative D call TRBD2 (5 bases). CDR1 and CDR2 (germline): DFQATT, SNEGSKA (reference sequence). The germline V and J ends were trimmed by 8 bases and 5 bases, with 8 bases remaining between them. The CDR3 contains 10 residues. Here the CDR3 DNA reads TGCAGTCCCAGCGGAGATACGCAGTATTTT. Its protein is CSPSGDTQYF.

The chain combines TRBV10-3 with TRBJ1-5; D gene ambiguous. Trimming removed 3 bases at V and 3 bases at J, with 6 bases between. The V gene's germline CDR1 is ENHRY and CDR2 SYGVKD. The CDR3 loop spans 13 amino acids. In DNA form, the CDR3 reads TGTGCCATCAGTGACGATCTCAATCAGCCCCAGCATTTT. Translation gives CAISDDLNQPQHF.

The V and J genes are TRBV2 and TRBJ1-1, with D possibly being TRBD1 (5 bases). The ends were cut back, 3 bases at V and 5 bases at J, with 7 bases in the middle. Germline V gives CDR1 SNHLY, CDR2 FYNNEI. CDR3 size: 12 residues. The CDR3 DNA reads TGTGCCAGCAGTGAGAAGGGGACTGAAGCTTTCTTT. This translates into CASSEKGTEAFF. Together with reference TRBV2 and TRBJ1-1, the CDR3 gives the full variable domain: EPEVTQTPSHQVTQMGQEVILRCVPISNHLYFYWYRQILGQKVEFLVSFYNNEISEKSEIFDDQFSVERPDGSNFTLKIRSTKLEDSAMYFCASSEKGTEAFFGQGTRLTVV.

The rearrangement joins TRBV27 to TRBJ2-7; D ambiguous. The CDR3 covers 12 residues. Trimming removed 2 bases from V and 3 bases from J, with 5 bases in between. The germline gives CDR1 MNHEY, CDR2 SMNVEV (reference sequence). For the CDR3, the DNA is TGTGCCAGCAGTTTAATTGGCTACGAGCAGTACTTC. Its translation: CASSLIGYEQYF.

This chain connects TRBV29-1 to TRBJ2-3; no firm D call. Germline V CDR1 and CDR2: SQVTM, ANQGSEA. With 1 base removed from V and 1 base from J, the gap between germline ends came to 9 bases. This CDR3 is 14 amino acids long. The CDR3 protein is CSVEGGGGTDTQYF. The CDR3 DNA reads TGCAGCGTTGAAGGAGGTGGGGGCACAGATACGCAGTATTTT.

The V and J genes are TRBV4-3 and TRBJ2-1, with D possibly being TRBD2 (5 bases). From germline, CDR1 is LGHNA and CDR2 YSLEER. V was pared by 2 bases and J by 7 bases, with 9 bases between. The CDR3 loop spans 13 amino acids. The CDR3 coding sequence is TGCGCCAGCAGCCAAATCGGCGGGAATGAGCAGTTCTTC. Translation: CASSQIGGNEQFF.

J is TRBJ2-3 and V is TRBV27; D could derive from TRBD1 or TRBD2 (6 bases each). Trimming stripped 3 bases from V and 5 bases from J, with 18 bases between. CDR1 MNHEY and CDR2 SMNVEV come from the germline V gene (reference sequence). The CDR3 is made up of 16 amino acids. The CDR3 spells CASSLIRGRGVDTQYF. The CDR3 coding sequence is TGTGCCAGCAGTTTGATCAGGGGCCGCGGGGTAGATACGCAGTATTTT.

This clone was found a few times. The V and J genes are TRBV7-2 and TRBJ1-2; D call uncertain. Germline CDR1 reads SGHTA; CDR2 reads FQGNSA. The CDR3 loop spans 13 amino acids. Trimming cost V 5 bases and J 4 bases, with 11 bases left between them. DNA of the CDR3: TGTGCCAGCAGCCTCGGACCGCTCTATGGCTACACCTTC. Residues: CASSLGPLYGYTF.

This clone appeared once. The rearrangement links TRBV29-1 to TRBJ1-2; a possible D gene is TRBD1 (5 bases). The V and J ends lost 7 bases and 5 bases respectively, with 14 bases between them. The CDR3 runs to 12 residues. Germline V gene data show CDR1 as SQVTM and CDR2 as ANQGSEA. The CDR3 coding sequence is TGCAGCGCACAAACAGGAACTTATGGCTACACCTTC. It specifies CSAQTGTYGYTF. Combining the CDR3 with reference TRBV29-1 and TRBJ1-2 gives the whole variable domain SAVISQKPSRDICQRGTSLTIQCQVDSQVTMMFWYRQQPGQSLTLIATANQGSEATYESGFVIDKFPISRPNLTFSTLTVSNMSPEDSSIYLCSAQTGTYGYTFGSGTRLTVV.

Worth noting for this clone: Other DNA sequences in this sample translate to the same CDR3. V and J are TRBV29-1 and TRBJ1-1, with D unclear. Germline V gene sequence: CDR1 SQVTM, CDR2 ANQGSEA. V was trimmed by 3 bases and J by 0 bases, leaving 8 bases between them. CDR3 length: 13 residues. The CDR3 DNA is TGCAGCGTTGAGGCAGGATTGAACACTGAAGCTTTCTTT. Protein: CSVEAGLNTEAFF.

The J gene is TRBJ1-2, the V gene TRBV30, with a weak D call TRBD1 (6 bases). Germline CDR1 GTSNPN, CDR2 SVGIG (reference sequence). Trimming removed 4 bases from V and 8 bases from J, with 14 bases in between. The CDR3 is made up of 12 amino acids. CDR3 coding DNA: TGTGCCTGGACCCCGACAGGTCCCGGCTACACCTTC. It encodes CAWTPTGPGYTF.